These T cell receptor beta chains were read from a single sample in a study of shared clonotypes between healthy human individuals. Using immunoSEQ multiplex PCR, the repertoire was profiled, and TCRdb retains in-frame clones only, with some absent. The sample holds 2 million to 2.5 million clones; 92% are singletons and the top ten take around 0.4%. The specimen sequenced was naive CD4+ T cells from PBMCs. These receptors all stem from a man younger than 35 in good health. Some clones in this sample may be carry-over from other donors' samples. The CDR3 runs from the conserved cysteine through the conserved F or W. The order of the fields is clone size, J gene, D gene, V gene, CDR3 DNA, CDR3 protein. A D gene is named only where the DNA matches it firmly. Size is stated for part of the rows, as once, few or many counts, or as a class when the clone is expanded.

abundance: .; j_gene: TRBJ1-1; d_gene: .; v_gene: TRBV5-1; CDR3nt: TGCGCCAGCAGCCAAGAGGTGACTGAAGCTTTCTTT; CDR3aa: CASSQEVTEAFF
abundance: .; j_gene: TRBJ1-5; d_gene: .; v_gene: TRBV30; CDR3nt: TGTGCCTTCGGACAGTTCAATCAGCCCCAGCATTTT; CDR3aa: CAFGQFNQPQHF
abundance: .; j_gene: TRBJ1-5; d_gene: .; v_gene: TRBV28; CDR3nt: TGTGCCAGCAGTCCTCCCTCCGGTGGGGGGAGGCCCCAGCATTTT; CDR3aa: CASSPPSGGGRPQHF
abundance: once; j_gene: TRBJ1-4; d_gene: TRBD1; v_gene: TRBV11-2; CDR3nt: TGTGCCACCAGAAGGGGGCGGCATGAAAAACTGTTTTTT; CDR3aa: CATRRGRHEKLFF
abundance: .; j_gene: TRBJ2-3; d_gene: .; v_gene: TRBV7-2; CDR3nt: TGTGCCAGCAGCTCGCCAGCCACAGATACGCAGTATTTT; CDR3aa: CASSSPATDTQYF
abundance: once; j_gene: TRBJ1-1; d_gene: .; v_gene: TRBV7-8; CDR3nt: TGTGCCAGCAGCTTAAGAGAGGGGGGTACTGAAGCTTTCTTT; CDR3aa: CASSLREGGTEAFF
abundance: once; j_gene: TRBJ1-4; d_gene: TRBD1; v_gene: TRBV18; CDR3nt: TGTGCCAGCCGGAGCCGGGACAGGGAGAATGAAAAACTGTTTTTT; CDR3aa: CASRSRDRENEKLFF
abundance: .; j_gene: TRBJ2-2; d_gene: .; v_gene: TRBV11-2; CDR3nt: TGTGCCAGCAGCTGGGTTACAGGGAACACCGGGGAGCTGTTTTTT; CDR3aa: CASSWVTGNTGELFF
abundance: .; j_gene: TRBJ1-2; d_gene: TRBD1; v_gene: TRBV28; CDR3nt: TGTGCCAGCGGTCAGGGGGGCTCTAACTATGGCTACACCTTC; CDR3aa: CASGQGGSNYGYTF
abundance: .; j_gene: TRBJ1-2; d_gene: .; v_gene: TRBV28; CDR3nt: TGTGCCAGCAGTCCACCCGGGTCGGGGATTCCTAACTATGGCTACACCTTC; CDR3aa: CASSPPGSGIPNYGYTF
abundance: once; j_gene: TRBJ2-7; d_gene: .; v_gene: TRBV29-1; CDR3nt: TGCAGCGTTGTAGTGGGCTGGGCGACCTACGAGCAGTACTTC; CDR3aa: CSVVVGWATYEQYF
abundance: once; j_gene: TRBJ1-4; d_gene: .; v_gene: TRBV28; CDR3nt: TGTGCCAGCAGTTTGGGGACCTGGGAAAAACTGTTTTTT; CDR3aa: CASSLGTWEKLFF
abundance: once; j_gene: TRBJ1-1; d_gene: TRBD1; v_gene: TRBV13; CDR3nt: TGTGCCAGCAGCTCCCCACAGGGGGCGGTTTGGGTGAACACTGAAGCTTTCTTT; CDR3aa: CASSSPQGAVWVNTEAFF
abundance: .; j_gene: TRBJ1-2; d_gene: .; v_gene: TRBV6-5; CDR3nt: TGTGCCAGCAGTTACGGAACAAGATCTAACTATGGCTACACCTTC; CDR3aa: CASSYGTRSNYGYTF
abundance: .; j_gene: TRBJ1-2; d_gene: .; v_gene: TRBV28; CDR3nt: TGTGCCAGCAGTTTGTCCAGCTATGGCTACACCTTC; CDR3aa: CASSLSSYGYTF
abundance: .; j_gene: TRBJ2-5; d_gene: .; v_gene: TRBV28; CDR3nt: TGTGCCAGCAGCCGCCCCTCCTACGTTCCGACCCAGTACTTC; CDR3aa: CASSRPSYVPTQYF
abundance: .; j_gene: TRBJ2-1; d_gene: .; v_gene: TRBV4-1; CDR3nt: TGCGCCAGCAGCCAAGATACCCATGGCGATGAGCAGTTCTTC; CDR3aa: CASSQDTHGDEQFF
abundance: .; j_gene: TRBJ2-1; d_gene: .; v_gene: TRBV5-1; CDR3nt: TGCGCCAGCAGCCCTAGCGAGCAGAATCTACAGGAGCAGTTCTTC; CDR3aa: CASSPSEQNLQEQFF
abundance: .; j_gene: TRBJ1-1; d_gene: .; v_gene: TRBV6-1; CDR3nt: TGTGCCAGCAGTGCCCGGAGGATAGGGCAGCCGCTCACTGAAGCTTTCTTT; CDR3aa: CASSARRIGQPLTEAFF
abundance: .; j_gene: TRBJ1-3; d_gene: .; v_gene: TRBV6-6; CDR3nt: TGTGCCAGCAGGGAAGGCCCCTCTGGAAACACCATATATTTT; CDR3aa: CASREGPSGNTIYF
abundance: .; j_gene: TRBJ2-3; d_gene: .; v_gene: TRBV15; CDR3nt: TGTGCCACCAGCAGGATTAGGGATACGCAGTATTTT; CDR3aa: CATSRIRDTQYF
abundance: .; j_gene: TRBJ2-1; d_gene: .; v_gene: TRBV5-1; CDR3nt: TGCGCCAGCAGCCTCGGGACCTACAATGAGCAGTTCTTC; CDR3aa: CASSLGTYNEQFF
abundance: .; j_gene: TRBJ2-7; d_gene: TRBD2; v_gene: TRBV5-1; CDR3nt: TGCGCCAGCAGCTTTAGCGGGCCCCTCTACGAGCAGTACTTC; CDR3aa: CASSFSGPLYEQYF
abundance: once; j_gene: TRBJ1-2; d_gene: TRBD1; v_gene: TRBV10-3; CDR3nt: TGTGCCACCGAGAGGACAGGGAACTATGGCTACACCTTC; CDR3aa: CATERTGNYGYTF
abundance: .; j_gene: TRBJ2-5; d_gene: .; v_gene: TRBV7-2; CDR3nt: TGTGCCAGCAGCTTAGCGGTACAGGGAGGAGGAGAGACCCAGTACTTC; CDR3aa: CASSLAVQGGGETQYF
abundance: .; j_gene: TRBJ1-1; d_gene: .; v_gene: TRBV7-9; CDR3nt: TGTGCCAGCAGTCCATCGGCGGGCGCCACTGAAGCTTTCTTT; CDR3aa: CASSPSAGATEAFF
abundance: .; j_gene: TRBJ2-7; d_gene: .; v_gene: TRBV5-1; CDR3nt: TGCGCCAGCAGCTTGGCCGCGACAGAATACGAGCAGTACTTC; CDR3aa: CASSLAATEYEQYF
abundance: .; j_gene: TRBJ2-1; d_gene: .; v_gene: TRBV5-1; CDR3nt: TGCGCCAGCAGCCCGTCTATCCCCCACAATGAGCAGTTCTTC; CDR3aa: CASSPSIPHNEQFF
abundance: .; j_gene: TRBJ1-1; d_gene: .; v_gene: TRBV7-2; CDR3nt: TGTGCCAGCAGCTTATACGGATCGAACACTGAAGCTTTCTTT; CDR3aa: CASSLYGSNTEAFF
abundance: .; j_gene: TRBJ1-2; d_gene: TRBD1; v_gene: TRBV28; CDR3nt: TGTGCCAGCAGTTTACAGCACAGGGGAATCGGCTACACCTTC; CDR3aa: CASSLQHRGIGYTF
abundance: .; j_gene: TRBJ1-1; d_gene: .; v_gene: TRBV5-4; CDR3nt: TGTGCCAGCAGCTTGCGGGGGAACACTGAAGCTTTCTTT; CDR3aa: CASSLRGNTEAFF
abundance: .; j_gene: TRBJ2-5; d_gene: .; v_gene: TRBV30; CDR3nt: TGTGCCTGGAGGGTGGGCCTCCCGGCAGAGACCCAGTACTTC; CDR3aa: CAWRVGLPAETQYF
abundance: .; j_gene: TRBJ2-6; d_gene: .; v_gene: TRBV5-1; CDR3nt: TGCGCCAGCAGCTTGGGGAACTCTGGGGCCAACGTCCTGACTTTC; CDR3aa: CASSLGNSGANVLTF
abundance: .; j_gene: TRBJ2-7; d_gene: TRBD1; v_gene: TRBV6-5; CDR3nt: TGTGCCAGCAGTCCGGGACAGGGGATTTACGAGCAGTACTTC; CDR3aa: CASSPGQGIYEQYF
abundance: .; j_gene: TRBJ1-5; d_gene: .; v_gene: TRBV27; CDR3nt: TGTGCCAGCAGTTTATTTGCGTTAGGAAATCAGCCCCAGCATTTT; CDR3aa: CASSLFALGNQPQHF
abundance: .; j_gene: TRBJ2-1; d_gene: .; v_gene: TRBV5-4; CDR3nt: TGTGCCAGCAGCCTACCGCACAATGAGCAGTTCTTC; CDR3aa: CASSLPHNEQFF
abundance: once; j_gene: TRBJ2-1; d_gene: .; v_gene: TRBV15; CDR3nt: TGTGCCACCAGCAGAGACGGCTTCTACAATGAGCAGTTCTTC; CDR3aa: CATSRDGFYNEQFF